This is a list of T cell receptor beta chains from one sample in a study of cytomegalovirus exposure and HLA in healthy donors. Clones were sequenced by immunoSEQ multiplex PCR, and TCRdb holds only the in-frame ones, with some missing. The clone table shows about 200,000 clones, with the ten largest holding 1.1%. Sequenced input: PBMCs. The receptors shown here come from a girl aged 2-10 years in good health and CMV-seropositive. The CDR3 runs from the conserved cysteine through the conserved F or W. Fields, in order: J gene, V gene, D gene, CDR3 protein, CDR3 DNA. The D gene is left open where the match is weak.

j_gene: TRBJ2-2; v_gene: TRBV6-5; d_gene: TRBD2; CDR3aa: CASTETSEGTGELFF; CDR3nt: TGTGCCAGCACCGAGACTAGCGAAGGGACCGGGGAGCTGTTTTTT
j_gene: TRBJ2-7; v_gene: TRBV28; d_gene: NA; CDR3aa: CASRGYRASYEQYF; CDR3nt: TGTGCCAGCAGGGGATACAGGGCCTCCTACGAGCAGTACTTC
j_gene: TRBJ2-7; v_gene: TRBV28; d_gene: NA; CDR3aa: CASSLLLADSYEQYF; CDR3nt: TGTGCCAGCAGTTTATTACTAGCAGACTCCTACGAGCAGTACTTC
j_gene: TRBJ2-7; v_gene: TRBV4-2; d_gene: TRBD2; CDR3aa: CASSLAASGFYEQYF; CDR3nt: TGTGCCAGCAGCCTAGCGGCTAGCGGGTTTTACGAGCAGTACTTC
j_gene: TRBJ2-1; v_gene: TRBV5-1; d_gene: TRBD2; CDR3aa: CASSLSGTSYNEQFF; CDR3nt: TGCGCCAGCAGCTTAAGCGGGACCTCCTACAATGAGCAGTTCTTC
j_gene: TRBJ2-1; v_gene: TRBV27; d_gene: TRBD2; CDR3aa: CASSPTSGSSYNEQFF; CDR3nt: TGTGCCAGCAGCCCCACTAGCGGGAGCTCCTACAATGAGCAGTTCTTC
j_gene: TRBJ2-6; v_gene: TRBV27; d_gene: NA; CDR3aa: CASSWDTSGANVLTF; CDR3nt: TGTGCCAGCAGTTGGGACACAAGTGGGGCCAACGTCCTGACTTTC
j_gene: TRBJ1-5; v_gene: TRBV6-1; d_gene: NA; CDR3aa: CASIFLPSYNQPQHF; CDR3nt: TGTGCCAGCATTTTCTTGCCTTCCTACAATCAGCCCCAGCATTTT
j_gene: TRBJ2-3; v_gene: TRBV2; d_gene: TRBD2; CDR3aa: CASSESRATSGIRTDTQYF; CDR3nt: TGTGCCAGCAGTGAAAGTAGGGCGACTAGCGGGATTCGCACAGATACGCAGTATTTT
j_gene: TRBJ2-5; v_gene: TRBV7-9; d_gene: NA; CDR3aa: CASNYQARGYQETQYF; CDR3nt: TGTGCCAGCAACTACCAGGCCCGGGGGTACCAAGAGACCCAGTACTTC
j_gene: TRBJ2-1; v_gene: TRBV5-1; d_gene: NA; CDR3aa: CASSLESVAAGLDNEQFF; CDR3nt: TGCGCCAGCAGCTTGGAATCGGTGGCAGCGGGCCTGGACAATGAGCAGTTCTTC
j_gene: TRBJ2-1; v_gene: TRBV7-3; d_gene: TRBD1; CDR3aa: CASSGNRGSEQFF; CDR3nt: TGTGCCAGCAGCGGCAACAGGGGTTCTGAGCAGTTCTTC
j_gene: TRBJ2-1; v_gene: TRBV29-1; d_gene: NA; CDR3aa: CSVRRNEQFF; CDR3nt: TGCAGCGTCCGCAGGAATGAGCAGTTCTTC
j_gene: TRBJ2-1; v_gene: TRBV28; d_gene: TRBD2; CDR3aa: CASITEGLAGYNEQFF; CDR3nt: TGTGCCAGCATCACAGAAGGACTAGCGGGTTACAATGAGCAGTTCTTC
j_gene: TRBJ2-7; v_gene: TRBV6-1; d_gene: TRBD2; CDR3aa: CASSLAGGSSYEQYF; CDR3nt: TGTGCCAGCAGCCTCGCCGGGGGGAGCTCCTACGAGCAGTACTTC
j_gene: TRBJ1-4; v_gene: TRBV7-2; d_gene: NA; CDR3aa: CASSDVGTTNEKLFF; CDR3nt: TGTGCCAGCAGCGACGTCGGGACAACTAATGAAAAACTGTTTTTT
j_gene: TRBJ2-1; v_gene: TRBV2; d_gene: TRBD2; CDR3aa: CASRFSGTNNEQFF; CDR3nt: TGTGCCAGCAGATTCTCCGGGACTAACAATGAGCAGTTCTTC
j_gene: TRBJ1-1; v_gene: TRBV7-8; d_gene: NA; CDR3aa: CASSPEDRNTEAFF; CDR3nt: TGTGCCAGCAGCCCGGAGGACAGGAACACTGAAGCTTTCTTT
j_gene: TRBJ1-4; v_gene: TRBV18; d_gene: NA; CDR3aa: CASSPTAGNEKLFF; CDR3nt: TGTGCCAGCTCACCCACGGCAGGGAATGAAAAACTGTTTTTT
j_gene: TRBJ2-7; v_gene: TRBV28; d_gene: TRBD1; CDR3aa: CASSRNSGQGAYEQYF; CDR3nt: TGTGCCAGCAGTCGAAATTCGGGACAGGGGGCCTACGAGCAGTACTTC
j_gene: TRBJ2-3; v_gene: TRBV9; d_gene: TRBD2; CDR3aa: CASSRTSGTDTQYF; CDR3nt: TGTGCCAGCTCCCGGACTAGCGGGACAGATACGCAGTATTTT
j_gene: TRBJ2-5; v_gene: TRBV14; d_gene: NA; CDR3aa: CASSQARPGLSTQYF; CDR3nt: TGTGCCAGCAGCCAAGCCCGTCCAGGTTTGTCGACCCAGTACTTC
j_gene: TRBJ2-2; v_gene: TRBV27; d_gene: NA; CDR3aa: CASSAGTPNTGELFF; CDR3nt: TGTGCCAGCAGCGCCGGGACTCCGAACACCGGGGAGCTGTTTTTT
j_gene: TRBJ2-7; v_gene: TRBV27; d_gene: TRBD1; CDR3aa: CASSGQGHNEQYF; CDR3nt: TGTGCCAGCTCCGGACAGGGTCACAACGAGCAGTACTTC
j_gene: TRBJ2-3; v_gene: TRBV12-5; d_gene: NA; CDR3aa: CASGTTGALSKYF; CDR3nt: TGTGCTAGTGGTACGACAGGAGCCCTCTCTAAGTATTTT
j_gene: TRBJ2-5; v_gene: TRBV25-1; d_gene: TRBD2; CDR3aa: CASSPGTGGTETQYF; CDR3nt: TGTGCCAGCAGTCCCGGAACGGGAGGGACAGAGACCCAGTACTTC
j_gene: TRBJ1-4; v_gene: TRBV7-9; d_gene: TRBD1; CDR3aa: CASSLMRQGIGFNEKLFF; CDR3nt: TGTGCCAGCAGCTTAATGAGACAGGGAATCGGGTTTAATGAAAAACTGTTTTTT
j_gene: TRBJ2-1; v_gene: TRBV5-1; d_gene: NA; CDR3aa: CASSLGGQPYNEQFF; CDR3nt: TGCGCCAGCAGCTTGGGCGGACAGCCTTACAATGAGCAGTTCTTC
j_gene: TRBJ2-7; v_gene: TRBV7-9; d_gene: NA; CDR3aa: CASSQGGRSSYEQYF; CDR3nt: TGTGCCAGCAGCCAAGGCGGTAGGAGCTCCTACGAGCAGTACTTC
j_gene: TRBJ1-2; v_gene: TRBV5-1; d_gene: TRBD1; CDR3aa: CASNPDRAYGYTF; CDR3nt: TGCGCCAGCAACCCAGACAGGGCCTATGGCTACACCTTC
j_gene: TRBJ2-3; v_gene: TRBV28; d_gene: TRBD2; CDR3aa: CASSQGTSGSLADTQYF; CDR3nt: TGTGCCAGCAGTCAGGGGACTAGCGGGTCCTTGGCAGATACGCAGTATTTT
j_gene: TRBJ2-5; v_gene: TRBV28; d_gene: TRBD1; CDR3aa: CASTITRDSGLQETQYF; CDR3nt: TGTGCCAGCACAATTACAAGGGACAGTGGGCTCCAAGAGACCCAGTACTTC
j_gene: TRBJ2-3; v_gene: TRBV6-1; d_gene: TRBD2; CDR3aa: CASSGGLAGVSDTQYF; CDR3nt: TGTGCCAGCAGTGGGGGACTAGCGGGGGTGTCAGATACGCAGTATTTT
j_gene: TRBJ2-3; v_gene: TRBV11-3; d_gene: NA; CDR3aa: CASSLEPGSDTQYF; CDR3nt: TGTGCCAGCAGCTTAGAACCGGGATCAGATACGCAGTATTTT
j_gene: TRBJ2-2; v_gene: TRBV4-1; d_gene: NA; CDR3aa: CASTNRAGNTGELFF; CDR3nt: TGCGCCAGCACGAATAGGGCGGGAAACACCGGGGAGCTGTTTTTT
j_gene: TRBJ1-1; v_gene: TRBV27; d_gene: TRBD1; CDR3aa: CASSGRTGRNTEAFF; CDR3nt: TGTGCCAGCAGTGGTAGGACAGGGAGGAACACTGAAGCTTTCTTT
j_gene: TRBJ2-2; v_gene: TRBV28; d_gene: TRBD1; CDR3aa: CASRQGDRGYTGELFF; CDR3nt: TGTGCCAGCAGGCAGGGGGACAGGGGATACACCGGGGAGCTGTTTTTT
j_gene: TRBJ2-7; v_gene: TRBV2; d_gene: TRBD2; CDR3aa: CASSASSSGPYEQYF; CDR3nt: TGTGCCAGCAGTGCGAGCTCTAGCGGTCCCTACGAGCAGTACTTC
j_gene: TRBJ2-5; v_gene: TRBV4-1; d_gene: NA; CDR3aa: CASSPSDQETQYF; CDR3nt: TGCGCCAGCAGCCCCAGTGACCAAGAGACCCAGTACTTC
j_gene: TRBJ2-7; v_gene: TRBV27; d_gene: TRBD1; CDR3aa: CASSFDSQGSTYEQYF; CDR3nt: TGTGCCAGCAGTTTTGACTCACAGGGGAGCACCTACGAGCAGTACTTC
j_gene: TRBJ2-7; v_gene: TRBV11-2; d_gene: NA; CDR3aa: CASSPGRRSASEQYF; CDR3nt: TGTGCCAGCAGCCCAGGGCGGAGATCGGCCTCCGAGCAGTACTTC
j_gene: TRBJ2-7; v_gene: TRBV5-1; d_gene: TRBD1; CDR3aa: CASSMSRGQGTSYEQYF; CDR3nt: TGCGCCAGCAGCATGTCCCGGGGACAGGGCACCTCCTACGAGCAGTACTTC
j_gene: TRBJ2-3; v_gene: TRBV6-5; d_gene: NA; CDR3aa: CASSFQEDTDTQYF; CDR3nt: TGTGCCAGCAGTTTTCAGGAGGACACAGATACGCAGTATTTT